One T cell receptor (beta chain) is described in this entry. Its specificity is not known. Following autologous stem cell transplantation, relapse occurred in every patient, and exposure to brentuximab vedotin varied. Responses achieved at best were complete response, partial response or progressive disease. These data come from a study of PD-1 blockade in classical Hodgkin lymphoma. After removal of 0 bases from V and 3 bases from J, the junction contained 8 bases not matched to a gene. CDR1 and CDR2 (germline): SQVTM, ANQGSEA. The CDR3 extends over 16 amino acids. Points from the study as a whole: Repertoire differences have undefined causes, possibly disease activity or prior therapy. A significant rise in TCR diversity was seen by C4D1 for CD4+ cells but not for CD8+ cells. Patients who began taking nivolumab under 1 year after ASCT were left out.

The method was immunoSEQ multiplex PCR; TCRdb's version includes in-frame clones alone and lacks a portion of them. Of tens of thousands of clones in the sample, around 85% were seen once. V usage is TRBV29-1 and J usage is TRBJ2-1; TRBD2 matches 7 bases. The source of this sequence is a human donor with classical Hodgkin lymphoma. The sequenced sample was peripheral blood mononuclear cells (PBMCs), obtained at baseline. The DNA for the CDR3 is TGCAGCGTTGAAGAGGGAGGCGGGACTAACTACAATGAGCAGTTCTTC. The encoded protein is CSVEEGGGTNYNEQFF.